Below, 32 T cell receptor beta chains from the same sample are listed, as sequenced in a study. MiXCR, applied by TCRdb to the RT-PCR reads, yields one record per CDR3 protein. The sample contains about 680,000 distinct CDR3 sequences, 14% of which appear only once. Source material: memory CD4+ T cells from blood. All receptors come from a female donor in good health, serving as a healthy control.

This clonotype was found many times. V gene TRBV20-1 combines with J gene TRBJ2-5; 7 bases are shared with TRBD2. Germline V gene lookup returns CDR1 DFQATT and CDR2 SNEGSKA (reference sequence). V lost 4 bases to trimming and J lost 4 bases; unmatched junction nucleotides: 3. The CDR3 loop spans 12 amino acids. CDR3 in amino acids: CSAMGLTETQYF. The DNA of the CDR3 is TGCAGTGCTATGGGACTAACAGAGACCCAGTACTTC.

There are a few counts of this clonotype. V is TRBV20-1 and J is TRBJ1-6; no clear D. The V end was cut by 5 bases, the J end by 8 bases, with 10 bases between. In germline, CDR1 is DFQATT, CDR2 SNEGSKA (reference sequence). The CDR3 consists of 12 residues. The CDR3 sequence is CSAWLTDSPLHF. As DNA, the CDR3 is TGCAGTGCTTGGCTGACTGATTCACCCCTCCACTTT.

This clonotype has at least ten counts. The chain carries TRBV29-1 and TRBJ2-5; D is possibly TRBD1 (6 bases). The CDR3 totals 13 residues. Germline V gene sequence: CDR1 SQVTM, CDR2 ANQGSEA. V lost 8 bases and J lost 0, with 13 bases in between. The CDR3 DNA reads as TGCAGCATGGCTTACAGGGACCAAGAGACCCAGTACTTC. As protein: CSMAYRDQETQYF.

This clonotype occurred many times. A junction end diverges from the germline sequence, so it may reflect a read error. The CDR3 DNA is TGTGCCAGCAGCCAAGATCCCGTAGGCAGTGAAGCTTTCTTT. Its protein product is CASSQDPVGSEAFF. The J gene is TRBJ1-1, the V gene TRBV4-3; the D is unclear. The CDR3 spans 14 residues. Germline V lookup: CDR1 LGHNA, CDR2 YSLEER.

V and J are TRBV20-1 and TRBJ2-7; 10 bases are shared with TRBD1. The CDR3 length is 18 residues. The J segment lost 3 bases and the V segment lost 6 bases, leaving 20 bases of the junction unmatched. Per germline, CDR1 DFQATT and CDR2 SNEGSKA (reference sequence). CDR3 loop: CSATQQTGGKWGYYEQYF. The CDR3 nucleotides read TGCAGTGCGACTCAGCAGACAGGGGGCAAGTGGGGCTACTACGAGCAGTACTTC.

This chain joins TRBV4-1 and TRBJ2-5; D is ambiguous. Trimming took off 3 bases at V and 5 bases at J, with 19 bases between the two ends. There are 16 residues in the CDR3. Germline lookup yields CDR1 MGHRA and CDR2 YSYEKL. The CDR3 DNA is TGCGCCAGCAGCCAGTTGGGCCGCACAGAGGCGGAGACCCAGTACTTC. This gives the protein CASSQLGRTEAETQYF.

The V call is TRBV7-9, the J call TRBJ2-7, with 8 bases matching TRBD1. V was pared by 5 bases and J by 6 bases, with 12 bases of the junction left unmatched. The CDR3 contains 15 residues. CDR1 and CDR2 from the germline V gene are SEHNR and FQNEAQ (reference sequence). CDR3: CASSPRGAGGAEQYF. DNA for the CDR3: TGTGCCAGCAGCCCGAGAGGGGCAGGGGGCGCCGAGCAGTACTTC. Combining the CDR3 with reference TRBV7-9 and TRBJ2-7 gives the whole variable domain DTGVSQNPRHKITKRGQNVTFRCDPISEHNRLYWYRQTLGQGPEFLTYFQNEAQLEKSRLLSDRFSAERPKGSFSTLEIQRTEQGDSAMYLCASSPRGAGGAEQYFGPGTRLTVT.

This clonotype was seen a handful of times. The genes are TRBV6-1 and TRBJ1-2, with D possibly TRBD1 on 5 matching bases. Germline loops: CDR1 MNHNS, CDR2 SASEGT. This CDR3 contains 14 residues. V lost 0 bases and J lost 6, with 11 bases in between. The CDR3 loop reads CASSEAVRANGYTF. Written as DNA, the CDR3 is TGTGCCAGCAGTGAAGCAGTCAGGGCGAATGGCTACACCTTC.

This chain uses TRBV7-3 with TRBJ2-2; a possible D gene is TRBD2 (5 bases). The length of the CDR3 is 16 residues. CDR1 and CDR2 from the germline V gene are SGHTA and FQGTGA. The germline V and J ends were trimmed by 5 bases and 6 bases, with 19 bases remaining between them. CDR3 DNA sequence: TGTGCCAGCAGCCGCGGGCCCGCCTTGTCTTCCGGGGAGCTGTTTTTT. Translating it yields CASSRGPALSSGELFF.

In this sample, this clonotype turned up many times. The chain couples TRBV12-3 or TRBV12-4 to TRBJ2-7; 7 bases fit TRBD2. J lost 2 bases, V lost 5 bases, and 9 bases had no gene match. The CDR3 consists of 15 residues. The CDR3 DNA follows: TGTGCCAGCAGTCCAAAAACGGGACTAACCTACGAGCAGTACTTC. Protein product: CASSPKTGLTYEQYF.

This clonotype has only a few counts. V gene TRBV27 combines with J gene TRBJ2-2; perhaps D is TRBD1 or TRBD2 (5 bases each). This CDR3 has 15 residues. Deletions cut 3 bases from V and 7 bases from J, with 15 bases between. The V gene's germline CDR1 is MNHEY and CDR2 SMNVEV (reference sequence). Here the CDR3 DNA reads TGTGCCAGCAGTTTGTTGGGACGCCGACTCGGGGAGCTGTTTTTT. It encodes CASSLLGRRLGELFF.

The gene calls are TRBV12-3 or TRBV12-4 and TRBJ1-5; TRBD1 matches at 8 bases. Unmatched junction bases numbered 8, after V lost 6 bases and J lost 10 bases. This CDR3 has 13 amino acids. CDR3: CASRRDRPSPQHF. DNA for the CDR3: TGTGCCAGCAGAAGGGACAGGCCCTCTCCCCAGCATTTT.

Notes on this clonotype: This may arise from a read error, as a much more abundant clone is one base away. This chain links TRBV27 with TRBJ1-1; tentatively, D is TRBD1 (6 bases). CDR3 length: 12 amino acids. In germline, CDR1 is MNHEY, CDR2 SMNVEV (reference sequence). CDR3 residues: CASSGQYTVAFF. CDR3 DNA: TGTGCCAGCAGTGGACAGTACACTGTAGCTTTCTTT.

This clonotype occurred many times. V and J are TRBV7-8 and TRBJ1-2; D remains unclear. V gave up 1 base and J gave up 2 bases, with 2 bases separating them. The CDR3 is 12 amino acids. From germline, CDR1 is SGHVS and CDR2 FQNEAQ. As DNA, the CDR3 is TGTGCCAGCAGCTTAGTGAACTATGGCTACACCTTC. It codes for CASSLVNYGYTF.

In its sample, this clonotype was seen many times. This chain links TRBV6-4 with TRBJ2-3; TRBD2 might be the D (6 bases). V lost 0 bases, J lost 3 bases, and 10 bases lay in between. The CDR3 has 15 residues. In germline, CDR1 is MRHNA, CDR2 SNTAGT. As DNA, the CDR3 is TGTGCCAGCAGTGACTCCGCGGGGCCTACAGATACGCAGTATTTT. Amino acids: CASSDSAGPTDTQYF.

Notes on this clonotype: Its ends do not fully match the called genes, so a read error is possible. This chain links TRBV11-2 with TRBJ2-2; D possibly corresponds to TRBD2 (7 bases). Per the germline V gene, CDR1 is SGHAT and CDR2 is FQNNGV. The length of the CDR3 is 14 residues. The CDR3 reads CASTWGGRTGKLFF. In nucleotides, the CDR3 is TGTGCCAGCACCTGGGGGGGCCGCACCGGGAAGCTGTTTTTT.

This clonotype appeared many times. This chain connects TRBV12-3 or TRBV12-4 to TRBJ1-5; D call uncertain. The germline V and J ends were trimmed by 6 bases and 9 bases, with 18 bases remaining between them. The CDR3 covers 14 residues. The DNA of the CDR3 is TGTGCCAGCAGATCGACGGTAGGCTATATGCCCCAGCATTTT. Protein product: CASRSTVGYMPQHF.

The chain uses TRBV20-1 and TRBJ1-3; unclear D gene. The V gene's germline CDR1 is DFQATT and CDR2 SNEGSKA (reference sequence). This CDR3 comprises 14 residues. Deletions cut 0 bases from V and 8 bases from J, with 14 bases between. The chain's CDR3 is CSARDPGKSDTIYF. Written as DNA, the CDR3 is TGCAGTGCTAGAGATCCGGGAAAATCGGACACCATATATTTT.

The chain employs TRBV30 and TRBJ2-7, with 9 bases aligning to TRBD1. CDR3 size: 15 residues. Trimming cost V 7 bases and J 3 bases; bases outside gene matches: 13. Per germline, CDR1 GTSNPN and CDR2 SVGIG (reference sequence). The CDR3 nucleotides read TGTGCCTATCGGGACAGGGAGGCCAGGGGCTACGAGCAGTACTTC. Its protein is CAYRDREARGYEQYF.

This clonotype has only a few counts. The chain joins TRBV7-8 to TRBJ1-1, with TRBD1 identical over 10 bases. Germline trimming cut 5 bases from V and 10 bases from J; bases unmatched to any gene: 10. The CDR3 sequence is 14 residues long. The germline V gene has CDR1 SGHVS and CDR2 FQNEAQ. In DNA form, the CDR3 reads TGTGCCAGCAGCCCCCCCCCGGACAGGGGGGGAGCTTTCTTT. Translation gives CASSPPPDRGGAFF.

This sequence joins TRBV4-1 and TRBJ2-6; D is unclear. The CDR3 is 16 amino acids. V was pared by 2 bases and J by 2 bases, with 10 bases between. Germline V gene sequence: CDR1 MGHRA, CDR2 YSYEKL. This CDR3 is CASSQTTSAGANVLTF. In nucleotides, the CDR3 is TGCGCCAGCAGCCAAACGACGAGTGCTGGGGCCAACGTCCTGACTTTC.

This clonotype was seen a handful of times. The chain links TRBV28 to TRBJ2-1; 9 bases align to TRBD2. V shed 1 base and J 2 bases; nucleotides not matched to a gene: 3. The germline gives CDR1 MDHEN, CDR2 SYDVKM. The CDR3 extends over 16 amino acids. The DNA of the CDR3 is TGTGCCAGCAGTTTATCTGCGGGAGGGCCCTACAATGAGCAGTTCTTC. Its translation: CASSLSAGGPYNEQFF. The variable domain in full, with the rest retrieved from reference TRBV28 and TRBJ2-1, is DVKVTQSSRYLVKRTGEKVFLECVQDMDHENMFWYRQDPGLGLRLIYFSYDVKMKEKGDIPEGYSVSREKKERFSLILESASTNQTSMYLCASSLSAGGPYNEQFFGPGTRLTVL.

This clonotype appeared a few times. The V gene is TRBV7-9, the J gene TRBJ1-4; 7 positions agree with TRBD1. This CDR3 contains 14 residues. The V gene's germline CDR1 is SEHNR and CDR2 FQNEAQ (reference sequence). V trimming: 4 bases; J trimming: 10 bases; junction bases outside the gene matches: 9. The CDR3 region has the DNA TGTGCCAGCAGCTGGGGACAGACTTGGGGAAAACTGTTTTTT. This gives the protein CASSWGQTWGKLFF.

V usage is TRBV6-2 or TRBV6-3 and J usage is TRBJ2-3, with 12 positions matching TRBD2. V shed 4 bases and J 6 bases; nucleotides not matched to a gene: 5. The CDR3 spans 15 residues. Per the germline V gene, CDR1 is MNHEY and CDR2 is SVGEGT. The CDR3 DNA sequence: TGTGCCAGCAGTTGGTCTAGCGGGAGGGCGGATACGCAGTATTTT. Translation gives CASSWSSGRADTQYF.

This clonotype was detected many times. V is TRBV7-9 and J is TRBJ2-3, with D possibly matching TRBD1 (5 bases). V lost 6 bases and J lost 0, with 13 bases in between. The CDR3 contains 15 residues. Per germline, CDR1 SEHNR and CDR2 FQNEAQ (reference sequence). The CDR3 here is CASSLTAMSTDTQYF. The CDR3 coding sequence is TGTGCCAGCAGTTTGACAGCGATGAGCACAGATACGCAGTATTTT.

The genes are TRBV4-3 and TRBJ1-2; 9 bases line up with TRBD1. The CDR3 has 15 amino acids. With V trimmed by 4 bases and J by 4 bases, 7 bases remained unmatched. Germline values: CDR1 LGHNA, CDR2 YSLEER. This CDR3 reads CASSLGQGVGYGYTF. CDR3 nucleotides: TGCGCCAGCAGCCTGGGACAGGGAGTAGGCTATGGCTACACCTTC.

Comments on this clonotype: Given a much more abundant clone one base away, this may be a read error. The chain is built from TRBV20-1 and TRBJ2-7; a possible D gene is TRBD2 (7 bases). The CDR3 is 11 residues long. Germline assignment: CDR1 DFQATT and CDR2 SNEGSKA (reference sequence). DNA of the CDR3: TGCAGCTCCAAGGGGGGGCGTGAGCTGTACTTC. Translating it yields CSSKGGRELYF.

This clonotype has only one observation. V is TRBV5-1 and J is TRBJ2-3, with a weak D call TRBD2 (6 bases). The CDR3 consists of 14 residues. Germline assignment: CDR1 SGHRS and CDR2 YFSETQ. Trimming cost V 6 bases and J 0 bases, with 11 bases left between them. The CDR3 coding sequence is TGCGCCAGCACCCTTAGCGGTAGCACAGATACGCAGTATTTT. This codes for CASTLSGSTDTQYF.

The V gene is TRBV7-8, the J gene TRBJ1-1, with TRBD1 identical over 9 bases. The germline V gene has CDR1 SGHVS and CDR2 FQNEAQ. The V segment lost 10 bases and the J segment 0 bases; nucleotides outside the gene matches: 3. The CDR3 covers 13 residues. CDR3 amino acids: CATGQGLNTEAFF. CDR3 coding DNA: TGTGCCACCGGACAGGGGTTGAACACTGAAGCTTTCTTT. Drawing the rest from reference TRBV7-8 and TRBJ1-1, the complete variable domain is GAGVSQSPRYKVAKRGQDVALRCDPISGHVSLFWYQQALGQGPEFLTYFQNEAQLDKSGLPSDRFFAERPEGSVSTLKIQRTQQEDSAVYLCATGQGLNTEAFFGQGTRLTVV.

The chain joins TRBV9 to TRBJ2-7; perhaps TRBD2 as D (5 bases). V was pared by 3 bases and J by 5 bases, with 18 bases between. This CDR3 region has 15 residues. Germline V lookup: CDR1 SGDLS, CDR2 YYNGEE. CDR3 coding DNA: TGTGCCAGCAGCGGCGGAATCGGACTGAGCGACGAGCAGTACTTC. It yields the protein CASSGGIGLSDEQYF.

The chain joins TRBV12-3 or TRBV12-4 to TRBJ1-5; D uncertain. V gave up 3 bases and J gave up 7 bases, with 7 bases separating them. The length of the CDR3 is 12 residues. The CDR3 loop is CASSFRGQPQHF. For the CDR3, the DNA is TGTGCCAGCAGTTTTCGGGGACAGCCCCAGCATTTT.

This sequence joins TRBV9 and TRBJ2-7, with D perhaps assigned TRBD1 or TRBD2 (5 bases each). V was shortened by 3 bases and J by 0 bases, with 10 bases between the two germline ends. The CDR3 runs 14 residues. The germline V gene encodes CDR1 SGDLS and CDR2 YYNGEE. CDR3 protein: CASSAGTFSYEQYF. DNA for the CDR3: TGTGCCAGCAGCGCCGGGACGTTCTCCTACGAGCAGTACTTC.